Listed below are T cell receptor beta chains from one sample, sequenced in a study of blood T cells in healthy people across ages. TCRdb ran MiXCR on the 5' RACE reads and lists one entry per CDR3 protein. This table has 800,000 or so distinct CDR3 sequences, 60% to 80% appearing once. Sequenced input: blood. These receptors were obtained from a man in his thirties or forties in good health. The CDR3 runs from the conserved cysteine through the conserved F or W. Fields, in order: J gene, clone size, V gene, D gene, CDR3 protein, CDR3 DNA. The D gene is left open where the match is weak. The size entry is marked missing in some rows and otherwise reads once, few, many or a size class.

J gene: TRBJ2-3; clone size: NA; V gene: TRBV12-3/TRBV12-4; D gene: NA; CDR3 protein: CASNQGGSTDTQYF; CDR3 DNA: TGTGCCAGCAACCAGGGGGGAAGCACAGATACGCAGTATTTT
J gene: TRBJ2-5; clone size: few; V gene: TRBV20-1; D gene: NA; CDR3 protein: CSARKEGAGVTQYF; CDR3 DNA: TGCAGTGCTAGAAAGGAGGGGGCTGGGGTGACCCAGTACTTC
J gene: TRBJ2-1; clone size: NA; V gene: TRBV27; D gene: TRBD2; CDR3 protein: CASSFSRGGPYNEQFF; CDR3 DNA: TGTGCCAGCAGTTTTTCTCGGGGGGGACCCTACAATGAGCAGTTCTTC
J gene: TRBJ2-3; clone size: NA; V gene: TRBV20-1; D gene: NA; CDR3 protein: CSASRGQNTDTQYF; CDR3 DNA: TGCAGTGCTAGTCGGGGCCAAAACACAGATACGCAGTATTTT
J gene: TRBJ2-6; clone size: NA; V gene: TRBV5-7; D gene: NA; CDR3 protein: CASSSQASGSGANVLTF; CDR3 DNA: TGTGCCAGCAGCTCCCAGGCCTCGGGATCTGGGGCCAACGTCCTGACTTTC
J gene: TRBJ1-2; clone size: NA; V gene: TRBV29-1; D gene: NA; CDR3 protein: CSGVDGNYGYTF; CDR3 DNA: TGCAGCGGAGTTGACGGGAACTATGGCTACACCTTC
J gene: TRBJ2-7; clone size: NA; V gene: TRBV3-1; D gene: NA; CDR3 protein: CASSPDPSSYEQYF; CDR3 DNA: TGTGCCAGCAGCCCAGACCCTAGCTCCTACGAGCAGTACTTC
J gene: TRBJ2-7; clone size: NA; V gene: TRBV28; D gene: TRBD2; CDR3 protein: CASSPTPLADRYEQYF; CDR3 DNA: TGTGCCAGCAGTCCTACCCCGCTAGCGGATCGCTACGAGCAGTACTTC
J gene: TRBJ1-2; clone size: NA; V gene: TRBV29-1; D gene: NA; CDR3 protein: CSVDPDTGCTF; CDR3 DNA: TGCAGCGTTGACCCGGACACGGGCTGCACCTTC
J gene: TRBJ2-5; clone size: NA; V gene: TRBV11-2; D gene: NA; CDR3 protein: CASSTLQEGTQYF; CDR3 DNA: TGTGCCAGCAGCACGCTCCAGGAAGGGACCCAGTACTTC
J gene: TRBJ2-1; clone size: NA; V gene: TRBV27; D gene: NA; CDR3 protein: CASSFTSSHEQFF; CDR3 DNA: TGTGCCAGCAGTTTCACTAGTAGTCATGAGCAGTTCTTC
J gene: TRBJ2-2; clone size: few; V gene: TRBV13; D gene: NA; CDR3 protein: CASSPGTPNTGELFF; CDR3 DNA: TGTGCCAGCAGCCCCGGGACACCGAACACCGGGGAGCTGTTTTTT
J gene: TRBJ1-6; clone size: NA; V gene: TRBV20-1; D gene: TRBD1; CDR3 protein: CSARRGRGSPLHF; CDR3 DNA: TGCAGTGCTAGGAGGGGGCGAGGTTCACCCCTCCACTTT
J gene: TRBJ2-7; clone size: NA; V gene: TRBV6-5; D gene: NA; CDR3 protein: CASSYLAHSSYEQYF; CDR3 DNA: TGTGCCAGCAGCTATCTAGCGCATAGCTCCTACGAGCAGTACTTC
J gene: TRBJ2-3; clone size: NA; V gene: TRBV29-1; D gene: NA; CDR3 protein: CSVVGDTQYF; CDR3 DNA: TGCAGCGTTGTCGGGGATACGCAGTATTTT
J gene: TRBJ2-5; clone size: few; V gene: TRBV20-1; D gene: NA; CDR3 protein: CSAGAGRETQYF; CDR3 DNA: TGCAGTGCAGGGGCGGGACGAGAGACCCAGTACTTC
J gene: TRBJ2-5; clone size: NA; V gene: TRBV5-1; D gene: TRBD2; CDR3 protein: CASSLEDSGGQETQYF; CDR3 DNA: TGCGCCAGCAGCTTGGAGGATAGCGGGGGACAAGAGACCCAGTACTTC
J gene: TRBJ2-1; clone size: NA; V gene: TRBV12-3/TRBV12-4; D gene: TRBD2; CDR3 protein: CASSFRTSGSISYNEQFF; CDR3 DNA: TGTGCCAGCAGTTTCCGGACTAGCGGGTCCATCTCCTACAATGAGCAGTTCTTC
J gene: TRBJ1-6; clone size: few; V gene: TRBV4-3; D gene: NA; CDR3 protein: CASSQDSGGRGTSPLHF; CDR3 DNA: TGCGCCAGCAGCCAAGATTCGGGGGGGCGCGGAACATCACCCCTCCACTTT
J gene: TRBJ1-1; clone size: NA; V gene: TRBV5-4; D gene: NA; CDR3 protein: CASSLDRRSTEAFF; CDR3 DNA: TGTGCCAGCAGCTTGGACCGGAGAAGCACTGAAGCTTTCTTT
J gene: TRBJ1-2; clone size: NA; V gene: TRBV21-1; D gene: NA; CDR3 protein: CASSKTPDPDRGINYGYTF; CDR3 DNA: TGTGCCAGCAGCAAAACTCCCGACCCCGACAGGGGGATAAACTATGGCTACACCTTC
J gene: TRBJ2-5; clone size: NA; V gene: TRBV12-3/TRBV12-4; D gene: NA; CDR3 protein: CASSGRRTQYF; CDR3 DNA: TGTGCCAGCAGTGGTCGGAGGACCCAGTACTTC
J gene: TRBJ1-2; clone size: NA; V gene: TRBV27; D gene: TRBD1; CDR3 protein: CASSFRDRALSGGYTF; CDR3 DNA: TGTGCCAGCAGTTTCCGGGACAGGGCCCTGTCCGGTGGCTACACCTTC
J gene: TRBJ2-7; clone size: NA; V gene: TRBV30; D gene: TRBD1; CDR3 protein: CASEFRDRGYEQYF; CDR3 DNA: TGTGCCTCAGAGTTCCGGGACAGGGGCTACGAGCAGTACTTC
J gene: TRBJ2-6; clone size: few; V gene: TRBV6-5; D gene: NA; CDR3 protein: CASSYERSGANVLTF; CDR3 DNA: TGTGCCAGCAGTTACGAGCGCTCTGGGGCCAACGTCCTGACTTTC
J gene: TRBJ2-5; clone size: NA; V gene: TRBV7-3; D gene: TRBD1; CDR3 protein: CASSWDRGQEQYF; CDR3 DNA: TGTGCCAGCAGCTGGGACAGGGGGCAAGAGCAGTACTTC
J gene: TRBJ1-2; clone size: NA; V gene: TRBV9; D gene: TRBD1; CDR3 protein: CASSGRNGQANYGYTF; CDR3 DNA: TGTGCCAGCAGCGGACGAAATGGACAGGCGAACTATGGCTACACCTTC
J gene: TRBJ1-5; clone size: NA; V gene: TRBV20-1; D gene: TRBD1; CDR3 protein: CSARQGDSNQPQHF; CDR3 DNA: TGCAGTGCGCGACAGGGAGATAGCAATCAGCCCCAGCATTTT
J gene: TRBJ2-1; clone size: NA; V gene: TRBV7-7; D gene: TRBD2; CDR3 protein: CASSLEAGALVHEQFF; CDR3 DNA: TGTGCCAGCAGCTTAGAAGCGGGGGCCCTGGTGCATGAGCAGTTCTTC
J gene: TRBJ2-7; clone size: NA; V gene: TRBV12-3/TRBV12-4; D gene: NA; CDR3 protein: CASSPRPLEQYF; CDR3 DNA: TGTGCCAGCAGTCCAAGACCCCTTGAGCAGTACTTC
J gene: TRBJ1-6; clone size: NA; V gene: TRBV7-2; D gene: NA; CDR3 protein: CASSLMGGENSPLHF; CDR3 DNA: TGTGCCAGCAGCTTAATGGGGGGAGAGAATTCACCCCTCCACTTT
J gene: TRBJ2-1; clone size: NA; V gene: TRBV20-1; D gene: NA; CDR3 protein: CSAPLAVPLSVQFF; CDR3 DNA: TGCAGTGCTCCTTTAGCGGTCCCCTTAAGTGTGCAGTTCTTC
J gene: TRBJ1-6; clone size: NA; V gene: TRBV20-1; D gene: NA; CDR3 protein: CSAATEHYNSPLHF; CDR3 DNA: TGCAGTGCCGCGACGGAACATTATAATTCACCCCTCCACTTT
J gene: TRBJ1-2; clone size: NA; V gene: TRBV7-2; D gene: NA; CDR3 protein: CASSLDRGGRKYGYTF; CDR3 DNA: TGTGCCAGCAGCTTAGACAGAGGGGGTCGGAAGTATGGCTACACCTTC
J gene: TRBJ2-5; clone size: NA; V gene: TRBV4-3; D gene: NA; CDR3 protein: CASSQGTKGETQYF; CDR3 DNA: TGCGCCAGCAGCCAAGGGACGAAGGGGGAGACCCAGTACTTC
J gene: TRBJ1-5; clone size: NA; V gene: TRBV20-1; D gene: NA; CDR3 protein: CSARQPYSNQPQHF; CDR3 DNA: TGCAGTGCTAGACAGCCTTATAGCAATCAGCCCCAGCATTTT
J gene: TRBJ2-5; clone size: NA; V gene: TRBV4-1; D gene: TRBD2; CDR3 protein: CASSQVDMGLALTGQYF; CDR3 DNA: TGCGCCAGCAGCCAAGTGGATATGGGACTAGCGTTAACCGGGCAGTACTTC
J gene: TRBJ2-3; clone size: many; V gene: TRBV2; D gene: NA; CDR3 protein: CASSWNSNTDTQYF; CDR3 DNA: TGTGCCAGCAGCTGGAACTCAAACACAGATACGCAGTATTTT
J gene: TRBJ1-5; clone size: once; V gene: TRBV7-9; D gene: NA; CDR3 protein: CASSLGGVNQPRHF; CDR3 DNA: TGTGCCAGCAGCTTAGGGGGGGTTAATCAGCCCCGGCATTTT
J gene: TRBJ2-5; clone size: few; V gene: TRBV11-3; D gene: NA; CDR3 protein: CASSSPGTAEETQYF; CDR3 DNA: TGTGCCAGCAGCTCGCCCGGGACCGCCGAGGAGACCCAGTACTTC
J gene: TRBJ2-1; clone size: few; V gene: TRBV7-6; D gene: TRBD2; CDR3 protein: CASTPGGTPLLEQFF; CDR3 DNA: TGTGCCAGCACCCCCGGGGGGACTCCCCTCCTGGAGCAGTTCTTC
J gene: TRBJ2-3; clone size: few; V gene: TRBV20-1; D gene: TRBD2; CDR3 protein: CSATSGGTADTQYF; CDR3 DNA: TGCAGTGCTACTAGCGGGGGGACCGCAGATACGCAGTATTTT
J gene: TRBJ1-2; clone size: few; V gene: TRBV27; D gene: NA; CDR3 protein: CASSSNPQGNYGYTF; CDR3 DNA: TGTGCCAGCAGTTCCAACCCACAGGGCAACTATGGCTACACCTTC
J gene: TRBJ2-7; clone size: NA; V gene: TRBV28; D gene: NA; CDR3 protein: CASSLDRWSSYEQYF; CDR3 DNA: TGTGCCAGCAGTTTAGACAGGTGGAGCTCCTACGAGCAGTACTTC
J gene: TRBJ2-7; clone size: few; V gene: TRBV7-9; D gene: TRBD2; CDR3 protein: CASLQGLAGPHEQYF; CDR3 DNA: TGTGCCAGCCTCCAGGGTCTAGCGGGGCCTCACGAGCAGTACTTC
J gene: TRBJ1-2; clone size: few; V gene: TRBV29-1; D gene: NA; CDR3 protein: CSVRDSNYGYTF; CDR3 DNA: TGCAGCGTTAGAGACAGTAACTATGGCTACACCTTC